This note documents a single T cell receptor (beta chain) sequence. Its antigen is still unknown. One base away there is no much larger clone; base qualities are not given. Participants in the prospective study were enrolled through a virtual design, were aged roughly 18 to 100 years, and lived in 20 to 30 United States geographic areas. To assign participants to cohorts, the prospective study relied on clinical history that participants themselves reported in a screening survey and a study questionnaire. Recovered participants in ImmuneRACE Cohort 3 were defined as having two consecutive negative NP/OP PCR tests, clearance from a healthcare professional, or resolution of symptoms. In the prospective study, whole blood, serum and a nasopharyngeal or oropharyngeal swab were collected from each participant by mobile phlebotomists. Participants in the prospective study had the option to provide additional blood draws and questionnaires over an approximately 2-month period. Prospective study blood samples were shipped either frozen or at room temperature before DNA extraction.

TCRbeta CDR3 regions were amplified from genomic DNA using the immunoSEQ Assay, a bias-controlled multiplex PCR. In the original analysis: The number of nucleated cells in each sample was estimated by amplification of reference gene primers within the assay. To quantify the absolute abundance of each unique TCRbeta CDR3 rearrangement, sequence reads were collapsed and filtered. Productive Simpson clonality was computed per sample as the square root of Simpson's diversity index over productive rearrangements. In its TCRdb copy, this immuneACCESS table keeps in-frame sequences only and misses some clones. Where compared with another copy, unresolved V genes explain less than half of these, and the others have no known cause. The V and J calls and clone size were taken over from that table, and D and trimming were inferred from the DNA. The sample includes more than 200,000 clones, with 85% to 90% observed a single time. The ten largest clones represent under 2% of the sample.

The data were obtained in a study of blood T cell repertoires in COVID-19 (TCRdb year 2020). About the full investigation: Samples covering the acute and convalescent phases of COVID-19 were provided by collaborators in the United States, Italy and Spain. Subjects who had been exposed to COVID-19, were actively infected with it, or had recovered from it provided the deeply sampled blood TCRbeta repertoires that made up the dataset. Nearly every sample came with metadata listing a de-identified subject ID, COVID-19 status, age in years and sex. The prospective study material was composed of cDNA or gDNA derived from T cells, B-cell-depleted T cells, or PBMCs. The repertoires were released in a freely available public database intended as a resource for research on the immune response to SARS-CoV-2. Where available, HLA class I and class II types were obtained from metadata supplied by the sample provider rather than from assay-based typing. The samples were drawn from two sources: the first 160 participants of the ongoing ImmuneRACE study, and 950 to 1,500 subjects contributed by 6 global collaborators. The paper's findings and limits, for the study overall: The quantity of clinical and demographic metadata differed by source and by participant and was supplied without curation.

Sequences MNHEY (CDR1) and SVGAGI (CDR2) are obtained from the germline V gene. V drops 6 bases and J drops 8 bases, leaving 11 bases in between. Counted from cysteine to phenylalanine, this CDR3 has 13 amino acids. Here the CDR3 DNA is all that survives: 39 bases in frame from base 1. The chain couples TRBV6-5 to TRBJ1-6; the D region possibly corresponds to TRBD1 (6 bases align). The clonotype comes from a man aged 35-49 years who had recovered from COVID-19. The sample was PBMCs or T cells enriched from blood (not recorded which). DNA sequence: TGTGCCAGCAGCAGGGGACGAGATTCACCCCTCCACTTT. It codes for CASSRGRDSPLHF.